The entry below describes one T cell receptor beta chain. Its specificity is not known. Clones were read by immunoSEQ multiplex PCR, and TCRdb kept only the in-frame ones, dropping some. Of some 30,000 clones listed, 85% to 95% were seen once; the top ten hold over 2%. The sample comes from a study of glioma-infiltrating T cells after dendritic cell vaccination. General study results and limits: No direct clonality-survival link was found; a diverse polyclonal response may matter.

Germline V gene lookup returns CDR1 MNHNS and CDR2 SASEGT. The CDR3 is 14 residues long. Losses at the gene ends were 7 bases for V and 6 bases for J; bases not matched to a gene: 5. The chain joins TRBV6-1 to TRBJ2-3; 12 nucleotides line up with TRBD2. This clonotype was obtained from a human donor with glioblastoma. The starting material was blood, obtained before dendritic cell vaccination. CDR3 protein: CASTLAGGGDTQYF. The CDR3 nucleotides are TGTGCCAGCACACTAGCGGGGGGAGGGGATACGCAGTATTTT.